The rows below give T cell receptor beta chains drawn from one sample of a study of blood T cell repertoires in COVID-19. Produced via immunoSEQ multiplex PCR; TCRdb's table is partial and in-frame only. The sample has 250,000 or so clones, around 81% seen once. Sequences were obtained from peripheral blood. These TCRs come from a man in his thirties or forties who had recovered from COVID-19. The CDR3 runs from the conserved cysteine through the conserved F or W. Fields, in order: J gene, clone size, V gene, D gene, CDR3 DNA, CDR3 protein. The D gene is left open where the match is weak. Where a row states a size, it is once, few, many or the class of an expanded clone; other rows omit it.

J: TRBJ1-3; size: NA; V: TRBV3-1/TRBV3-2; D: NA; DNA: TGTGCCAGCAGCCAAGATTATACCATATATTTT; CDR3: CASSQDYTIYF
J: TRBJ1-4; size: few; V: TRBV19; D: TRBD1; DNA: TGTGCCAGTAGTACTGGACAGGGGGTCGAAAAACTGTTTTTT; CDR3: CASSTGQGVEKLFF
J: TRBJ2-3; size: NA; V: TRBV9; D: TRBD2; DNA: TGTGCCAGCAGCGTATCTAGCGGGGGCTCCACAGATACGCAGTATTTT; CDR3: CASSVSSGGSTDTQYF
J: TRBJ1-6; size: NA; V: TRBV5-1; D: NA; DNA: TGCGCCAGCAGCTCCGGGGGGGGCAACACAAATTCACCCCTCCACTTT; CDR3: CASSSGGGNTNSPLHF
J: TRBJ2-1; size: NA; V: TRBV25-1; D: NA; DNA: TGTGCCAGCAGTGCCCCTGATACTTACAATGAGCAGTTCTTC; CDR3: CASSAPDTYNEQFF
J: TRBJ2-5; size: NA; V: TRBV7-8; D: TRBD1; DNA: TGTGCCAGCAGCACGCGTCCCCCGGACAGGAAAGAGACCCAGTACTTC; CDR3: CASSTRPPDRKETQYF
J: TRBJ1-2; size: NA; V: TRBV7-9; D: NA; DNA: TGTGCCAGCAGCTTGCCAGGGGCGGGTGGCTACACCTTC; CDR3: CASSLPGAGGYTF
J: TRBJ1-6; size: NA; V: TRBV28; D: NA; DNA: TGTGCCAGCAGTCCTCAGTCCTATAATTCACCCCTCCACTTT; CDR3: CASSPQSYNSPLHF
J: TRBJ2-2; size: NA; V: TRBV9; D: NA; DNA: TGTGCCAGCAGCGTAGTAACAGGACGAGACACCGGGGAGCTGTTTTTT; CDR3: CASSVVTGRDTGELFF
J: TRBJ2-2; size: NA; V: TRBV7-2; D: NA; DNA: TGTGCCAGCAGCTCGCTAGGCCGTAACACCGGGGAGCTGTTTTTT; CDR3: CASSSLGRNTGELFF
J: TRBJ2-1; size: NA; V: TRBV7-9; D: NA; DNA: TGTGCCAGCAGCCCACAGGATGAGCAGTTCTTC; CDR3: CASSPQDEQFF
J: TRBJ1-5; size: few; V: TRBV10-2; D: NA; DNA: TGCGCCAGCAGTGAGTCGGGTGGGACAAGAAATCAGCCCCAGCATTTT; CDR3: CASSESGGTRNQPQHF
J: TRBJ2-1; size: NA; V: TRBV19; D: TRBD2; DNA: TGTGCCAGTAGTATAGGAGGAGCGGGGGGGTACAATGAGCAGTTCTTC; CDR3: CASSIGGAGGYNEQFF
J: TRBJ2-5; size: NA; V: TRBV5-1; D: NA; DNA: TGCGCCAGCAGCTTGGTGCTGCGGGGGCAACAAGAGACCCAGTACTTC; CDR3: CASSLVLRGQQETQYF
J: TRBJ2-5; size: NA; V: TRBV7-2; D: NA; DNA: TGTGCCAGCAGCTTAGGCGGGCTAGTTGGGGAGACCCAGTACTTC; CDR3: CASSLGGLVGETQYF
J: TRBJ1-4; size: NA; V: TRBV10-1; D: NA; DNA: TGCGCCAGCAGTGGAAGCCTGAATGAAAAACTGTTTTTT; CDR3: CASSGSLNEKLFF
J: TRBJ2-5; size: NA; V: TRBV9; D: TRBD2; DNA: TGTGCCAGCAGCATATCCCGACTAGCGGGGAGAGAGACCCAGTACTTC; CDR3: CASSISRLAGRETQYF
J: TRBJ2-2; size: NA; V: TRBV6-5; D: NA; DNA: TGTGCCAGCAGTTACCTCTCCAGCACCGGGGAGCTGTTTTTT; CDR3: CASSYLSSTGELFF
J: TRBJ2-5; size: NA; V: TRBV7-2; D: NA; DNA: TGTGCCAGCAGCCCCGCACTGACCCAGTACTTC; CDR3: CASSPALTQYF
J: TRBJ1-2; size: NA; V: TRBV2; D: NA; DNA: TGTGCCAGCACCGAACCTGACTATGGCTTCACCTTC; CDR3: CASTEPDYGFTF
J: TRBJ1-6; size: NA; V: TRBV28; D: TRBD1; DNA: TGTGCCAGCAGGGGACAGAGCCCGGGGACCCTCCACTTT; CDR3: CASRGQSPGTLHF
J: TRBJ1-5; size: once; V: TRBV18; D: NA; DNA: TGTGCCAGCTCTTTCGACGGGAATCAGCCCCAGCATTTT; CDR3: CASSFDGNQPQHF
J: TRBJ2-1; size: NA; V: TRBV2; D: TRBD2; DNA: TGTGCCAGCAGCTTTAGCGGGGGGGCCGAAAATGAGCAGTTCTTC; CDR3: CASSFSGGAENEQFF
J: TRBJ1-5; size: once; V: TRBV18; D: NA; DNA: TGTGCCAGCTCACCACAAGAACAGAATAGCAATCAGCCCCAGCATTTT; CDR3: CASSPQEQNSNQPQHF
J: TRBJ1-5; size: NA; V: TRBV2; D: NA; DNA: TGTGCCAGCACTGTAGGGACACAGCCCCAGCATTTT; CDR3: CASTVGTQPQHF
J: TRBJ1-1; size: few; V: TRBV19; D: TRBD1; DNA: TGTGCCAGTACCCTGGACAGGTTAACTGAAGCTTTCTTT; CDR3: CASTLDRLTEAFF
J: TRBJ1-3; size: NA; V: TRBV5-4; D: NA; DNA: TGTGCCAGCAGCTTCCAGGCTTCTGGAAACACCATATATTTT; CDR3: CASSFQASGNTIYF
J: TRBJ2-7; size: once; V: TRBV7-8; D: TRBD1; DNA: TGTGCCAGCAGCGGACGGACAGGGTTCCTCTACGAGCAGTACTTC; CDR3: CASSGRTGFLYEQYF